Following are 23 T cell receptor beta chains from one sample sequenced in a study of blood T cell repertoires in COVID-19. Only in-frame clones appear in the TCRdb table, and some are missing; sequencing was by immunoSEQ multiplex PCR. The table lists approximately 330,000 clones, 80% to 90% of them singletons. Sequencing was performed on PBMCs or T cells enriched from blood (not recorded which). All receptors come from a woman between 35 and 50 years old with acute COVID-19.

The V and J genes are TRBV6-1 and TRBJ1-2; TRBD1 agrees at 9 bases. CDR3 length: 16 residues. The V gene end was trimmed by 3 bases and the J gene end by 0 bases; junction bases not matched to a gene: 5. Germline CDR1 is MNHNS and CDR2 is SASEGT. Here the CDR3 reads CASSDNRGPSNYGYTF. The CDR3 nucleotides are TGTGCCAGCAGTGACAACAGGGGGCCTTCTAACTATGGCTACACCTTC.

The chain employs TRBV11-3 and TRBJ2-1; tentatively, D is TRBD1 (5 bases). Trimming pared 2 bases from V and 7 bases from J, leaving 12 bases between. Per the germline V gene, CDR1 is SGHNT and CDR2 is YENEEA. The CDR3 spans 14 residues. CDR3: CASSLRTRGNEQFF. CDR3 coding DNA: TGTGCCAGCAGCTTACGAACAAGGGGAAATGAGCAGTTCTTC.

This clone was found once. V gene TRBV20-1 combines with J gene TRBJ2-1; 10 bases map to TRBD2. V trimming: 3 bases; J trimming: 13 bases; junction bases outside the gene matches: 9. The CDR3 loop spans 13 amino acids. CDR1 and CDR2 from the germline V gene are DFQATT and SNEGSKA (reference sequence). The CDR3 DNA is TGCAGTGCTAGTCCAGCGGGGGGGCCGAACCAGTTCTTC. Translation gives CSASPAGGPNQFF.

The V call is TRBV29-1, the J call TRBJ2-5, with D perhaps TRBD2 (6 bases). This CDR3 has 15 amino acids. V was pared by 5 bases and J by 5 bases, with 21 bases between. Germline V CDR1 and CDR2: SQVTM, ANQGSEA. CDR3 DNA sequence: TGCAGCGTTCGGGACGCGACCCTAAGCGGGGAGACCCAGTACTTC. Protein: CSVRDATLSGETQYF.

The genes are TRBV2 and TRBJ2-1; D uncertain. The V gene's germline CDR1 is SNHLY and CDR2 FYNNEI. This CDR3 has 15 residues. Trimming left V 4 bases short and J 12 bases short, with 22 bases between. CDR3 sequence (DNA): TGTGCCAGCAGTGCCACTACTTTCTCCGGCCCTGGGCAGTTCTTC. Translated: CASSATTFSGPGQFF.

This chain connects TRBV6-2 or TRBV6-3 to TRBJ2-1; 11 bases map to TRBD2. Germline CDR1 MNHEY, CDR2 SVGEGT. J was trimmed by 4 bases and V by 5 bases; bases with no gene match: 7. The CDR3 is made up of 16 amino acids. This CDR3 reads CASSGFLAGGYNEQFF. Written as DNA, the CDR3 is TGTGCCAGCAGTGGCTTCCTAGCGGGGGGTTACAATGAGCAGTTCTTC.

The chain is built from TRBV6-1 and TRBJ1-6, with TRBD1 as a possible D gene (5 bases). Trimming shortened V by 0 bases and J by 0 bases, and 18 bases separated the two germline ends. CDR3 length equals 20 residues. The germline gives CDR1 MNHNS, CDR2 SASEGT. CDR3 coding DNA: TGTGCCAGCAGTGAAGCGCTTTGGGGGGGTGGAAGCTCCTATAATTCACCCCTCCACTTT. This encodes CASSEALWGGGSSYNSPLHF.

This clone appeared a single time. V is TRBV11-2 and J is TRBJ2-3; D remains unclear. The CDR3 is 12 amino acids. CDR1 is SGHAT and CDR2 is FQNNGV in the germline V gene. Trimming removed 1 base at V and 3 bases at J, with 2 bases between. In DNA, the CDR3 is TGTGCCAGCAGCTTAGCTACAGATACGCAGTATTTT. This codes for CASSLATDTQYF.

J is TRBJ2-5 and V is TRBV6-2 or TRBV6-3; 8 bases map to TRBD2. CDR3 length: 16 amino acids. V lost 2 bases, J lost 5 bases, and 10 bases stayed unmatched. The germline V gene encodes CDR1 MNHEY and CDR2 SVGEGT. Here the CDR3 DNA reads TGTGCCAGCAGTTACGTCCGGGGGGGGCCACGGGAGACCCAGTACTTC. It is translated as CASSYVRGGPRETQYF.

This chain connects TRBV19 to TRBJ1-5; D is perhaps TRBD1 (5 bases). Germline values: CDR1 LNHDA, CDR2 SQIVND (reference sequence). The CDR3 consists of 13 residues. Trimming pared 6 bases from V and 2 bases from J, leaving 8 bases between. The CDR3 DNA sequence: TGTGCCAGTAGCCGGGGGGGCAATCAGCCCCAGCATTTT. Translating it yields CASSRGGNQPQHF.

About this clone itself: One base away lies a much larger clone, so this may be a sequencing read error. The same CDR3 arises from other DNA sequences in this sample as well. The V and J genes are TRBV7-2 and TRBJ1-1; no clear D. Per the germline V gene, CDR1 is SGHTA and CDR2 is FQGNSA. V lost 4 bases to trimming and J lost 1 base, with 7 bases between them. This CDR3 has 13 residues. CDR3 in amino acids: CASSSTGNTEAFF. CDR3 DNA: TGTGCCAGCAGCTCGACGGGGAACACTGAAGCTTTCTTT.

V gene TRBV5-1 combines with J gene TRBJ2-3; D perhaps matches TRBD1 (6 bases). The CDR3 totals 16 residues. Trimming cost V 1 base and J 0 bases, with 12 bases left between them. Per the germline V gene, CDR1 is SGHRS and CDR2 is YFSETQ. The CDR3 protein is CASSLSARGSTDTQYF. CDR3 sequence (DNA): TGCGCCAGCAGCTTGTCGGCCAGGGGAAGCACAGATACGCAGTATTTT.

The rearrangement links TRBV5-5 to TRBJ2-3; D may be TRBD1 (5 bases). Germline V CDR1 and CDR2: SGHKS, YYEKEE (reference sequence). V lost 4 bases and J 6 bases, leaving 18 bases between the germline ends. The CDR3 totals 15 residues. DNA of the CDR3: TGTGCCAGCAGCGCCGAGCCCCTGTACAGGGATACGCAGTATTTT. Translating gives CASSAEPLYRDTQYF.

The chain recombines TRBV18 with TRBJ1-1; D remains ambiguous. Germline CDR1 and CDR2: KGHSH and LQKENI. Trimming stripped 6 bases from V and 4 bases from J, with 21 bases between. This CDR3 has 16 amino acids. The CDR3 loop reads CASSSGFMTWGTEAFF. The CDR3 DNA is TGTGCCAGCTCTTCGGGATTTATGACGTGGGGCACTGAAGCTTTCTTT.

The chain uses TRBV10-3 and TRBJ1-3, with 7 nucleotides matching TRBD1. This CDR3 has 15 residues. Germline CDR1 and CDR2: ENHRY and SYGVKD. The V gene end was trimmed by 7 bases and the J gene end by 0 bases; junction bases not matched to a gene: 6. The CDR3 loop is CAITGGGSSGNTIYF. CDR3 nucleotide sequence: TGTGCCATCACAGGGGGTGGGAGCTCTGGAAACACCATATATTTT.

This sequence joins TRBV7-2 and TRBJ1-5; 8 nucleotides line up with TRBD1. The CDR3 runs 15 residues. The ends lost 3 bases at V and 4 bases at J; junction bases unmatched: 5. Germline V gene data show CDR1 as SGHTA and CDR2 as FQGNSA. CDR3 coding DNA: TGTGCCAGCAGCTTCGGGACAGGCGCAAATCAGCCCCAGCATTTT. Translating gives CASSFGTGANQPQHF.

This rearrangement joins TRBV18 to TRBJ2-7, with 15 bases fitting TRBD2. Germline V gene lookup returns CDR1 KGHSH and CDR2 LQKENI. The CDR3 extends over 17 amino acids. V shed 8 bases and J 4 bases; nucleotides not matched to a gene: 12. CDR3: CASTRTSGRAGVYEQYF. The CDR3 DNA reads TGTGCCAGCACCCGGACTAGCGGGAGGGCCGGGGTTTACGAGCAGTACTTC.

V gene TRBV7-2 combines with J gene TRBJ2-7; perhaps TRBD1 as D (6 bases). The CDR3 has 14 amino acids. Germline values: CDR1 SGHTA, CDR2 FQGNSA. The ends were cut back, 5 bases at V and 0 bases at J, with 11 bases in the middle. This chain's CDR3 is CASSPRGGSYEQYF. In DNA form, the CDR3 reads TGTGCCAGCAGCCCAAGAGGGGGCTCCTACGAGCAGTACTTC.

Here the CDR3 reads CASSLGLSGANVLTF. CDR3 DNA: TGTGCCAGCAGCTTAGGGCTTTCTGGGGCCAACGTCCTGACTTTC. This chain uses TRBV11-3 with TRBJ2-6; D gene ambiguous. Germline CDR1 is SGHNT and CDR2 is YENEEA. With 1 base removed from V and 1 base from J, the gap between germline ends came to 5 bases. The CDR3 has 15 amino acids.

The chain couples TRBV6-2 or TRBV6-3 to TRBJ1-1; 8 bases fit TRBD1. Germline CDR1 reads MNHEY; CDR2 reads SVGEGT. The CDR3 runs to 15 residues. V gave up 5 bases and J gave up 11 bases; unmatched junction bases: 16. CDR3 DNA sequence: TGTGCCAGCAGTCCCCGGGGGCAGGGGGCTAGTTCGGCTTTCTTT. Encoded protein: CASSPRGQGASSAFF.

The chain recombines TRBV27 with TRBJ1-1; D unresolved. Germline V gives CDR1 MNHEY, CDR2 SMNVEV (reference sequence). Trimming pared 0 bases from V and 2 bases from J, leaving 10 bases between. The CDR3 length is 15 residues. CDR3 bases: TGTGCCAGCAGTTTATCCCCCCAGGTTAACACTGAAGCTTTCTTT. Translation gives CASSLSPQVNTEAFF.

The chain employs TRBV5-5 and TRBJ2-5, with D possibly being TRBD2 (5 bases). V lost 0 bases and J lost 5, with 17 bases in between. In germline, CDR1 is SGHKS, CDR2 YYEKEE (reference sequence). The CDR3 is 16 residues long. The CDR3 DNA reads as TGTGCCAGCAGCTTGGGGGGTTTCGGGGTTCTGGAGACCCAGTACTTC. Amino acid sequence: CASSLGGFGVLETQYF.

V usage is TRBV5-1 and J usage is TRBJ1-6; the match to TRBD1 covers 8 bases. J lost 10 bases, V lost 4 bases, and 16 bases had no gene match. The CDR3 loop spans 17 amino acids. Per germline, CDR1 SGHRS and CDR2 YFSETQ. DNA for the CDR3: TGCGCCAGCAGCCCGACTGTGGACAGGGTAGTAGGGTCACCCCTCCACTTT. Translating gives CASSPTVDRVVGSPLHF.